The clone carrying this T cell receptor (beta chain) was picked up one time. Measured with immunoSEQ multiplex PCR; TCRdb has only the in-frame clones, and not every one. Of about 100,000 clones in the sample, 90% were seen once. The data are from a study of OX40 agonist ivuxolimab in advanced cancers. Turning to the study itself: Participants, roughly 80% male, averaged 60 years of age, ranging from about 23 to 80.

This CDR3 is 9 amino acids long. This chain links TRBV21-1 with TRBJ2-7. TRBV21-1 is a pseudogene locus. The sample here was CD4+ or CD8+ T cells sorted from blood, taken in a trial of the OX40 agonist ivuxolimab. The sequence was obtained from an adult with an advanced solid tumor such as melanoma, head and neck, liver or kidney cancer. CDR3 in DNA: TGTGCCGGCAACTACGAGCAGTACTTC. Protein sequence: CAGNYEQYF.